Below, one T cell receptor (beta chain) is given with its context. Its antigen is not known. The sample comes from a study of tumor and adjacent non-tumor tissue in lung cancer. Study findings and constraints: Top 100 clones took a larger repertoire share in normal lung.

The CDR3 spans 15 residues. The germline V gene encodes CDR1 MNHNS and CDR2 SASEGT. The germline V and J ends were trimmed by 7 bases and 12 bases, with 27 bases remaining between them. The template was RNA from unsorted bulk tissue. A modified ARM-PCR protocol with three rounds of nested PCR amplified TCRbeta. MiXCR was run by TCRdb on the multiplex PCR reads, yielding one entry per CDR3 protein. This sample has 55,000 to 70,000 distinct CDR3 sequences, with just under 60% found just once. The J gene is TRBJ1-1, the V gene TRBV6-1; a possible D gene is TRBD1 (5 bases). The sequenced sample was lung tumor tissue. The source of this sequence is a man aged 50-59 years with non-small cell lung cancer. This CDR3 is CASKPIGAMNTESFF. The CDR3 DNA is TGTGCCAGCAAACCAATCGGGGCCATGAACACTGAGTCTTTCTTT.